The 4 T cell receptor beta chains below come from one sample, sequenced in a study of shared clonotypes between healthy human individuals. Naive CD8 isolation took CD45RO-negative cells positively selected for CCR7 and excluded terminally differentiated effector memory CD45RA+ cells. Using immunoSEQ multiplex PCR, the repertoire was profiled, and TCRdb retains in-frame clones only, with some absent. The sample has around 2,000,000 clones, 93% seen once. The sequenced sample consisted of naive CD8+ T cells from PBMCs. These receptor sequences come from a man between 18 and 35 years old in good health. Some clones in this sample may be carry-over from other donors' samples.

The CDR3 coding sequence is TGTGCCAGCAACCCCTGGCGGGAGGTGAGCACAGATACGCAGTATTTT. Translating gives CASNPWREVSTDTQYF. This chain connects TRBV11-2 to TRBJ2-3, with TRBD2 identical over 8 bases. V trimming: 7 bases; J trimming: 0 bases; junction bases outside the gene matches: 9. This CDR3 region has 16 residues. Germline V gene sequence: CDR1 SGHAT, CDR2 FQNNGV.

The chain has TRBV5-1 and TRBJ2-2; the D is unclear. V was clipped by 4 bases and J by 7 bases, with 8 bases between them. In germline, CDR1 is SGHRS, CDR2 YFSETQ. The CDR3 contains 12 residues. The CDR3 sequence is CASSPSNGELFF. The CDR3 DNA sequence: TGCGCCAGCAGCCCGTCGAACGGGGAGCTGTTTTTT.

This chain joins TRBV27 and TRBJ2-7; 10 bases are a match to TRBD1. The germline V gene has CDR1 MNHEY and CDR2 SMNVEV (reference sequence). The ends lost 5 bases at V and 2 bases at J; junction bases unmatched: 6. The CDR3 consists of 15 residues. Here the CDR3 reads CASSPEGQGPYEQYF. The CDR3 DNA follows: TGTGCCAGCAGTCCCGAGGGACAGGGGCCCTACGAGCAGTACTTC.

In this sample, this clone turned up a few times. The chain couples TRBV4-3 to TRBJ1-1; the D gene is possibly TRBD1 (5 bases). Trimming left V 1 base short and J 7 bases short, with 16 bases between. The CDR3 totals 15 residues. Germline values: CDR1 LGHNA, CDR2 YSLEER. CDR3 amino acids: CASSQGRTNQNEAFF. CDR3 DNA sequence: TGCGCCAGCAGCCAAGGACGGACAAACCAAAATGAAGCTTTCTTT.